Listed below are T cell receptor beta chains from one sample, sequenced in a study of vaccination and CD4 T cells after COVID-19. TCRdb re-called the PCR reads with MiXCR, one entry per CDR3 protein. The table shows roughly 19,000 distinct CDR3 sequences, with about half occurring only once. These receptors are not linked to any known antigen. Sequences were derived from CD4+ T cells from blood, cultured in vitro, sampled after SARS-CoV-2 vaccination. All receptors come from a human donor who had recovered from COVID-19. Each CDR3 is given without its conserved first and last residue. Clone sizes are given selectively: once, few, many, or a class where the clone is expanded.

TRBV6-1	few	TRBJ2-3	ASSPTTSTDTQY
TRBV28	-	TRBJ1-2	ASSPGQGYYGYT
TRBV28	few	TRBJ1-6	ASGTGRTGSSYNSPLH
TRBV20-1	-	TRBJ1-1	SARDPSVNTEAF
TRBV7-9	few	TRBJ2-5	ASSSHYQETQY
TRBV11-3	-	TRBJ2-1	ASNQGSTYNEQF
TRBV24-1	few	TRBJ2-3	ATSGPASTDTQY
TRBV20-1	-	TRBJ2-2	SASGQNTGELF
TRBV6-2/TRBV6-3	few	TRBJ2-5	ASSYPDFQETQY
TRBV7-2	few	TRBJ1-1	ASSRRQGANTEAF
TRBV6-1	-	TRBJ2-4	ASSVAKNIQY
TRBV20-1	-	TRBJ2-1	SAKTPGGRGAKSYNEQF
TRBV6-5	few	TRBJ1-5	ASSSPGTGVDQPQH
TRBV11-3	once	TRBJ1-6	ASSLFSVGSPLH
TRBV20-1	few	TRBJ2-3	SAIPLTDTQY
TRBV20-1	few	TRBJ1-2	SARRTGWGGYT
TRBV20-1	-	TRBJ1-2	SARDPGDVNYGYT
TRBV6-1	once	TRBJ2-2	ASRRLAGAPPVGGELF
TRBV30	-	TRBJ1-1	AWSVLRDTEAF
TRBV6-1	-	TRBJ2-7	ASSGGTGIIYEQY
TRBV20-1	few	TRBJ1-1	SVRDANTEAF
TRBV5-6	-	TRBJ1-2	ASSLPGQGANYGYT
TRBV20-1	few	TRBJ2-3	SVIAGADTQY
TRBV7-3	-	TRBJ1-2	ASSLSGGANYGYT
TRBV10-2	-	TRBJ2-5	ASSEIGKQETQY
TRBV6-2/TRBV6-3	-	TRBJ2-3	ASSYPDMGVSDTQY
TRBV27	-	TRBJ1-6	ASSLSQPPGVLTLH
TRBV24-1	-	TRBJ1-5	ATSVMGGMGNQPQH
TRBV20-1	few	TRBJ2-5	SALTPGGETQY
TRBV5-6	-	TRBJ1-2	ASSFSGQGNYGYT
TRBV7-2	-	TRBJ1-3	ASSPNSGGTGNTIY
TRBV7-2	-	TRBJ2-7	ASSLGSGSINEQY
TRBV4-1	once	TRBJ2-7	ASSQVVSRSYEQY
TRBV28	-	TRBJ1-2	ATGTGYGYT
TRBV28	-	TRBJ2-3	ASTYLDRVSDTQY
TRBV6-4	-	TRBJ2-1	ASSVLAGGNEQF
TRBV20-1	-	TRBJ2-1	SARRRASLTYNEQF
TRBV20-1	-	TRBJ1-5	SASKGSGPGQPQH
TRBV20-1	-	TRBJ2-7	SARSGQSYEQY
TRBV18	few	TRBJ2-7	ASSPQQDGEQY
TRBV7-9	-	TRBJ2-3	ASSLGQGGDTQY
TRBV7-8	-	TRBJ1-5	ASSLRGQSNQPQH
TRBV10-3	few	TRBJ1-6	AISGGGRSPLH
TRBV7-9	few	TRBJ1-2	ASSLARDYGYT
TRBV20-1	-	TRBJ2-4	SPSDKNIQY
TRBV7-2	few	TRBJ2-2	ASSLGVGGELF
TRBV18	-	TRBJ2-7	ASSQGSYEQY
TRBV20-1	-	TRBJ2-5	SARGTSGRVAQY
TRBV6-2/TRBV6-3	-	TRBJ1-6	ASTVTGARASNSPLH
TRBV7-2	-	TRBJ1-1	ASSVIGGRQIRESTEAF
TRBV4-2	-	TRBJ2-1	ASSPSDTRSYNEQF
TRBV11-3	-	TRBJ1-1	ASSLEGQDGFEAF
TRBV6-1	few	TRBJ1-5	ASSLRTAPSNQPQH
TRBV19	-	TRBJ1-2	ASSRLQGDSGNGYT
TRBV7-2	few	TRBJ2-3	ASSLVKVATTDTQY
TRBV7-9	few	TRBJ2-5	ASSLVSSGGDRETQY
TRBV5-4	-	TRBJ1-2	ASSTTGDYGYT